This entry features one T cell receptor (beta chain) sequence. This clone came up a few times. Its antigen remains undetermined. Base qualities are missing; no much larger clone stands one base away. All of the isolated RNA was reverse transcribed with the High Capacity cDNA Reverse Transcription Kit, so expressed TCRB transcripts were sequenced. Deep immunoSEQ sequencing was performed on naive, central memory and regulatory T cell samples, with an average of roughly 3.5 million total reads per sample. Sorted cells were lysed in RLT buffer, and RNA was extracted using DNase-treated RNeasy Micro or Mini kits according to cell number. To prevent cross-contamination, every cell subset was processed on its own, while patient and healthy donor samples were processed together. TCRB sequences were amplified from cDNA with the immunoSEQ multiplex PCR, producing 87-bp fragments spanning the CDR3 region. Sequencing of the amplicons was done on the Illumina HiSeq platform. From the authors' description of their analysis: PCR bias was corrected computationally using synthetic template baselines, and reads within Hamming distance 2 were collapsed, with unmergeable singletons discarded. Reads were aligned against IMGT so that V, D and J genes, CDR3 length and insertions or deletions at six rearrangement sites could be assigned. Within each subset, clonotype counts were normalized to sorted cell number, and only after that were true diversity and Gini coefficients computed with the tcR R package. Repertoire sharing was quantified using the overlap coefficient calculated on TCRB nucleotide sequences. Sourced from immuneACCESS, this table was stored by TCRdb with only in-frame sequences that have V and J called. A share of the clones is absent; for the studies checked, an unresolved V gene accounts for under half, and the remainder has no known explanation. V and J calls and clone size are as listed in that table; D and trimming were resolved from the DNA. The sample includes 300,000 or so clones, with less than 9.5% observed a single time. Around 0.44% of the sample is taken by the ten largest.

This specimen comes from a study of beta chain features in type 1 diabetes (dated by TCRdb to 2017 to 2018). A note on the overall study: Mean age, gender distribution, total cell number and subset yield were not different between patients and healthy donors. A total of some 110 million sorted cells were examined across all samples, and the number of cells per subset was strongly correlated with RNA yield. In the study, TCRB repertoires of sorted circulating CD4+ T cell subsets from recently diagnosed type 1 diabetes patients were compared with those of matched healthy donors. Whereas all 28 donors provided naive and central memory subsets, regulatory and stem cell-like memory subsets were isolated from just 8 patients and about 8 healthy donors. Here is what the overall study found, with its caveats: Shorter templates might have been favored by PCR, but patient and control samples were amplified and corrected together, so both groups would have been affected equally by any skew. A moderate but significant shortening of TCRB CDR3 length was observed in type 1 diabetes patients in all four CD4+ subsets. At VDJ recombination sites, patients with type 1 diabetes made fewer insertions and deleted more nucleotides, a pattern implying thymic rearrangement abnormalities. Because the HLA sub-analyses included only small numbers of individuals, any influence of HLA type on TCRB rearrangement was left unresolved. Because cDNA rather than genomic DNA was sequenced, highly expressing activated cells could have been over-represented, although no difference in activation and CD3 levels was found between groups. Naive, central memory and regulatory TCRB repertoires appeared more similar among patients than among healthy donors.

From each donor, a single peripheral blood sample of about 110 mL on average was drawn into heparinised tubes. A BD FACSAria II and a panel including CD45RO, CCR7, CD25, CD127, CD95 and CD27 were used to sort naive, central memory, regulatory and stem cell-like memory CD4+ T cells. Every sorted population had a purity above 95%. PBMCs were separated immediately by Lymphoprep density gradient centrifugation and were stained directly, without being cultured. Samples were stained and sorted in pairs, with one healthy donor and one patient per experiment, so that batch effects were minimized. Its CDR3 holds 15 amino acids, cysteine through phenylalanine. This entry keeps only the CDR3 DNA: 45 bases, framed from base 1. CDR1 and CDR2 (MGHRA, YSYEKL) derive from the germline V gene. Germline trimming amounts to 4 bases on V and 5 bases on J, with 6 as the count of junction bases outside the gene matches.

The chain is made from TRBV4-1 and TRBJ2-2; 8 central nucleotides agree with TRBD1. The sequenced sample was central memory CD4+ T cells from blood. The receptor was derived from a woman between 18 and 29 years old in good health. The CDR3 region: CASSRGGQGTGELFF. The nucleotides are TGCGCCAGCAGCCGGGGTGGACAGGGTACCGGGGAGCTGTTTTTT.